A selection of T cell receptor beta chains follows, all from one sample in a study of T cell responses to AZD1222 COVID-19 vaccine. Generated by immunoSEQ multiplex PCR, the TCRdb table keeps only in-frame clones and is missing some. In the table there are approximately 100,000 clones, just under 90% of which are singletons. The specimen was peripheral blood, collected on day 0 of AZD1222 vaccination. The receptor set was obtained from an adult in good health. CDR3s include the opening cysteine and the closing phenylalanine or tryptophan. A D gene is named only where the DNA matches it firmly. Where a row states a size, it is once, few, many or the class of an expanded clone; other rows omit it.

J gene: TRBJ2-1
V gene: TRBV19
clone size: few
D gene: TRBD2
CDR3 DNA: TGTGCCAGTGGTACGGGGGAGGGATACAATGAGCAGTTCTTC
CDR3 protein: CASGTGEGYNEQFF

J gene: TRBJ1-5
V gene: TRBV19
clone size: few
D gene: NA
CDR3 DNA: TGTGCCAGTAGTATGAGTCAGGGTTATCAGCCCCAGCATTTT
CDR3 protein: CASSMSQGYQPQHF

J gene: TRBJ1-2
V gene: TRBV13
clone size: NA
D gene: TRBD1
CDR3 DNA: TGTGCCAGCAGCTTAGTCGACAGGGTTAATGGCTACACCTTC
CDR3 protein: CASSLVDRVNGYTF

J gene: TRBJ1-1
V gene: TRBV10-3
clone size: NA
D gene: NA
CDR3 DNA: TGTGCCATCAGACAGAGACCAGCAGACACTGAAGCTTTCTTT
CDR3 protein: CAIRQRPADTEAFF

J gene: TRBJ1-4
V gene: TRBV3-1/TRBV3-2
clone size: NA
D gene: TRBD1
CDR3 DNA: TGTGCCAGCAGCCCGGGACAGGGGGCGTATGAAAAACTGTTTTTT
CDR3 protein: CASSPGQGAYEKLFF

J gene: TRBJ1-5
V gene: TRBV19
clone size: NA
D gene: NA
CDR3 DNA: TGTGCCAGCGGACCCGGCAGGGCGAATCAGCCCCAGCATTTT
CDR3 protein: CASGPGRANQPQHF

J gene: TRBJ2-7
V gene: TRBV6-2/TRBV6-3
clone size: few
D gene: NA
CDR3 DNA: TGTGCCAGCAGTTACCCCACTAGAGGCGTCTACGAGCAGTACTTC
CDR3 protein: CASSYPTRGVYEQYF

J gene: TRBJ1-4
V gene: TRBV29-1
clone size: NA
D gene: TRBD1
CDR3 DNA: TGCAGCGTCGGGGACAGGGAAGAACTGTTTTTT
CDR3 protein: CSVGDREELFF

J gene: TRBJ1-6
V gene: TRBV4-1
clone size: NA
D gene: TRBD1
CDR3 DNA: TGCGCCAGCAGCCAAGATCCGACAGGGAGTTATTCACCCCTCCACTTT
CDR3 protein: CASSQDPTGSYSPLHF

J gene: TRBJ2-1
V gene: TRBV15
clone size: NA
D gene: TRBD2
CDR3 DNA: TGTGCCACCAGCAGAGACCCCGGGACTAGCGTCTCCTACAATGAGCAGTTCTTC
CDR3 protein: CATSRDPGTSVSYNEQFF

J gene: TRBJ2-5
V gene: TRBV7-2
clone size: few
D gene: NA
CDR3 DNA: NA
CDR3 protein: CASSLVGGGAWYF

J gene: TRBJ2-3
V gene: TRBV6-5
clone size: NA
D gene: NA
CDR3 DNA: TGTGCCAGCAGTATGGGGAGTATTGCAGATACGCAGTATTTT
CDR3 protein: CASSMGSIADTQYF

J gene: TRBJ1-6
V gene: TRBV3-1/TRBV3-2
clone size: NA
D gene: NA
CDR3 DNA: TGTGCCAGCAGCCAAGCCCAAAGGGAGGGGATAAATTCACCCCTCCACTTT
CDR3 protein: CASSQAQREGINSPLHF

J gene: TRBJ2-3
V gene: TRBV5-1
clone size: NA
D gene: TRBD1
CDR3 DNA: TGCGCCAGCAGCTTAGGGGGCAATATGGATACGCAGTATTTT
CDR3 protein: CASSLGGNMDTQYF

J gene: TRBJ1-5
V gene: TRBV6-6
clone size: NA
D gene: NA
CDR3 DNA: TGTGCCAGCAGTCACTCAGGGAAGAATCAGCCCCAGCATTTT
CDR3 protein: CASSHSGKNQPQHF

J gene: TRBJ2-1
V gene: TRBV27
clone size: few
D gene: TRBD2
CDR3 DNA: TGTGCCAGCAGTTTGTTTATCCCGGGACTAGGACATGAGCAGTTCTTC
CDR3 protein: CASSLFIPGLGHEQFF

J gene: TRBJ2-4
V gene: TRBV5-4
clone size: once
D gene: NA
CDR3 DNA: TGTGCCAGCAGCTTGTTCGGGGACAACATTCAGTACTTC
CDR3 protein: CASSLFGDNIQYF

J gene: TRBJ2-3
V gene: TRBV7-9
clone size: NA
D gene: TRBD2
CDR3 DNA: TGTGCCAGCAGCTTATGGGGGACTAGCGACCATACGCAGTATTTT
CDR3 protein: CASSLWGTSDHTQYF

J gene: TRBJ1-2
V gene: TRBV3-1/TRBV3-2
clone size: NA
D gene: TRBD1
CDR3 DNA: TGTGCCAGCAGCCAACCCGGACAGGGCTTGGACTATGGCTACACCTTC
CDR3 protein: CASSQPGQGLDYGYTF

J gene: TRBJ2-3
V gene: TRBV9
clone size: few
D gene: NA
CDR3 DNA: TGTGCCAGCAGCGTAGATCTAGTAGGGGATACGCAGTATTTT
CDR3 protein: CASSVDLVGDTQYF

J gene: TRBJ2-7
V gene: TRBV28
clone size: NA
D gene: NA
CDR3 DNA: TGTGCCAGCAGTTTAAGAGGGACTTCGGGAGAGCAGTACTTC
CDR3 protein: CASSLRGTSGEQYF

J gene: TRBJ2-7
V gene: TRBV27
clone size: NA
D gene: NA
CDR3 DNA: TGTGCCAGCAGTTTCGGACTCTGGGGCGAGCAGTACTTC
CDR3 protein: CASSFGLWGEQYF

J gene: TRBJ2-3
V gene: TRBV7-8
clone size: once
D gene: NA
CDR3 DNA: TGTGCCAGCAGCTTAGGGACCTACACAGATACGCAGTATTTT
CDR3 protein: CASSLGTYTDTQYF

J gene: TRBJ2-3
V gene: TRBV5-1
clone size: NA
D gene: NA
CDR3 DNA: TGCGCCAGCAGCCGGTTGGGCAGCGCCACAGATACGCAGTATTTT
CDR3 protein: CASSRLGSATDTQYF

J gene: TRBJ1-4
V gene: TRBV28
clone size: NA
D gene: NA
CDR3 DNA: TGTGCCAGCAGTTTATACAGGATTGCTGAAAAACTGTTTTTT
CDR3 protein: CASSLYRIAEKLFF

J gene: TRBJ2-1
V gene: TRBV4-2
clone size: once
D gene: TRBD2
CDR3 DNA: TGTGCCAGCAGCCAAGTTGGGACTAGCGTGTTCAATGAGCAGTTCTTC
CDR3 protein: CASSQVGTSVFNEQFF

J gene: TRBJ2-2
V gene: TRBV10-3
clone size: NA
D gene: NA
CDR3 DNA: TGTGCCATCAGTGAGGGGACCGATCCCGGGGAGCTGTTTTTT
CDR3 protein: CAISEGTDPGELFF

J gene: TRBJ1-4
V gene: TRBV2
clone size: few
D gene: NA
CDR3 DNA: TGTGCCGGACACCGGGACCATAATGAAAAACTGTTTTTT
CDR3 protein: CAGHRDHNEKLFF

J gene: TRBJ2-1
V gene: TRBV5-8
clone size: NA
D gene: TRBD1
CDR3 DNA: TGTGCCAGCAGCTTGCGGGACAGGGGCTGGAATGAGCAGTTCTTC
CDR3 protein: CASSLRDRGWNEQFF

J gene: TRBJ2-1
V gene: TRBV4-3
clone size: once
D gene: NA
CDR3 DNA: TGCGCCAGCAGCCAACTAACAGCGGGCTACAATGAGCAGTTCTTC
CDR3 protein: CASSQLTAGYNEQFF

J gene: TRBJ1-1
V gene: TRBV5-1
clone size: NA
D gene: TRBD1
CDR3 DNA: TGCGCCAGCGGTACGACAGGGGGCAGAGGAAGCACTGAAGCTTTCTTT
CDR3 protein: CASGTTGGRGSTEAFF

J gene: TRBJ2-1
V gene: TRBV7-3
clone size: NA
D gene: TRBD1
CDR3 DNA: TGTGCCAGCAGCTTAGACAGGGTGAGAAATGAGCAGTTCTTC
CDR3 protein: CASSLDRVRNEQFF

J gene: TRBJ1-5
V gene: TRBV6-2/TRBV6-3
clone size: once
D gene: TRBD1
CDR3 DNA: TGTGCCAGCAGTTCGAGGGGGCGCGGGAGCAATCAGCCCCAGCATTTT
CDR3 protein: CASSSRGRGSNQPQHF

J gene: TRBJ2-2
V gene: TRBV29-1
clone size: NA
D gene: TRBD1
CDR3 DNA: TGCAGCGTCGGGGACAGGGGATGGACCGGGGAGCTGTTTTTT
CDR3 protein: CSVGDRGWTGELFF

J gene: TRBJ1-1
V gene: TRBV11-2
clone size: once
D gene: TRBD1
CDR3 DNA: TGTGCCAGCAGCTTAGGAATGGGACAGGGGTATGAAGCTTTCTTT
CDR3 protein: CASSLGMGQGYEAFF

J gene: TRBJ1-1
V gene: TRBV6-6
clone size: NA
D gene: NA
CDR3 DNA: TGTGCCAGCAATCCCCCCGACAGGTCTGACACTGAAGCTTTCTTT
CDR3 protein: CASNPPDRSDTEAFF

J gene: TRBJ1-2
V gene: TRBV6-6
clone size: NA
D gene: TRBD1
CDR3 DNA: TGTGCCAGCAGTAACCCACAGGGGACTAACTATGGCTACACCTTC
CDR3 protein: CASSNPQGTNYGYTF

J gene: TRBJ2-2
V gene: TRBV19
clone size: few
D gene: TRBD1
CDR3 DNA: TGTGCCAGTAGTATGCCGATGGGACAGTGGAACACCGGGGAGCTGTTTTTT
CDR3 protein: CASSMPMGQWNTGELFF

J gene: TRBJ2-1
V gene: TRBV12-3/TRBV12-4
clone size: NA
D gene: NA
CDR3 DNA: TGTGCCAGCAACAAAGGTTTCAATGAGCAGTTCTTC
CDR3 protein: CASNKGFNEQFF

J gene: TRBJ2-5
V gene: TRBV19
clone size: NA
D gene: NA
CDR3 DNA: TGTGCCAGTAAGAACAGGCAAGAGACCCAGTACTTC
CDR3 protein: CASKNRQETQYF

J gene: TRBJ2-5
V gene: TRBV24-1
clone size: NA
D gene: NA
CDR3 DNA: TGTGCCACCAGTGATGCCCGGGTGGGCTCCCAAGAGACCCAGTACTTC
CDR3 protein: CATSDARVGSQETQYF

J gene: TRBJ1-2
V gene: TRBV28
clone size: NA
D gene: NA
CDR3 DNA: TGTGCCAGCAGGCCTGTGGAGAGTGGCTACACCTTC
CDR3 protein: CASRPVESGYTF

J gene: TRBJ2-1
V gene: TRBV19
clone size: NA
D gene: NA
CDR3 DNA: TGTGCCACCCGGGACCCTCTCCATGAGCAGTTCTTC
CDR3 protein: CATRDPLHEQFF

J gene: TRBJ1-4
V gene: TRBV14
clone size: NA
D gene: NA
CDR3 DNA: TGTGCCAGCAGCCCCCATGGGACAAGTAATGAAAAACTGTTTTTT
CDR3 protein: CASSPHGTSNEKLFF

J gene: TRBJ2-1
V gene: TRBV5-1
clone size: NA
D gene: TRBD1
CDR3 DNA: TGCGCCAGCAGCCCAGGACGGGACAGGCGATACAATGAGCAGTTCTTC
CDR3 protein: CASSPGRDRRYNEQFF

J gene: TRBJ2-7
V gene: TRBV6-5
clone size: NA
D gene: NA
CDR3 DNA: TGTGCCAGCAGTTACTCAACAGAGCCTATCTACGAGCAGTACTTC
CDR3 protein: CASSYSTEPIYEQYF

J gene: TRBJ2-1
V gene: TRBV19
clone size: NA
D gene: NA
CDR3 DNA: TGTGCCAGTAGCAAACTATCCCGGGGTCAAAGGGATGAGCAGTTCTTC
CDR3 protein: CASSKLSRGQRDEQFF

J gene: TRBJ1-6
V gene: TRBV19
clone size: NA
D gene: NA
CDR3 DNA: TGTGCCAGTAGTGACGGATATAATTCACCCCTCCACTTT
CDR3 protein: CASSDGYNSPLHF

J gene: TRBJ1-5
V gene: TRBV9
clone size: NA
D gene: NA
CDR3 DNA: TGTGCCAGCAGCGTAGCGGACAGCAATCAGCCCCAGCATTTT
CDR3 protein: CASSVADSNQPQHF

J gene: TRBJ1-1
V gene: TRBV7-9
clone size: NA
D gene: NA
CDR3 DNA: TGTGCCAGCAGCTTACAGGGGTTTGGGCGGACTGAAGCTTTCTTT
CDR3 protein: CASSLQGFGRTEAFF

J gene: TRBJ2-5
V gene: TRBV13
clone size: once
D gene: NA
CDR3 DNA: TGTGCCAGCAGCGGGGACCAAGAGACCCAGTACTTC
CDR3 protein: CASSGDQETQYF

J gene: TRBJ2-3
V gene: TRBV4-2
clone size: NA
D gene: TRBD2
CDR3 DNA: TGTGCCAGCAGCCAAGCTGGTAGCGGGTTCACAGATACGCAGTATTTT
CDR3 protein: CASSQAGSGFTDTQYF

J gene: TRBJ2-2
V gene: TRBV5-6
clone size: NA
D gene: NA
CDR3 DNA: TGTGCCAGCAGCCCGATCGGGATAACCGGGGAGCTGTTTTTT
CDR3 protein: CASSPIGITGELFF

J gene: TRBJ2-7
V gene: TRBV4-3
clone size: NA
D gene: NA
CDR3 DNA: TGCGCCAGCAGCCAGGCTTGGGGGAACTCCTACGAGCAGTACTTC
CDR3 protein: CASSQAWGNSYEQYF

J gene: TRBJ2-7
V gene: TRBV7-2
clone size: once
D gene: NA
CDR3 DNA: TGTGCCAGCAGCTTACCGGGAACCCTCTACGAGCAGTACTTC
CDR3 protein: CASSLPGTLYEQYF

J gene: TRBJ2-2
V gene: TRBV19
clone size: NA
D gene: NA
CDR3 DNA: TGTGCCAGTAGGTTACACAGGGAGCCCGGGGAGCTGTTTTTT
CDR3 protein: CASRLHREPGELFF